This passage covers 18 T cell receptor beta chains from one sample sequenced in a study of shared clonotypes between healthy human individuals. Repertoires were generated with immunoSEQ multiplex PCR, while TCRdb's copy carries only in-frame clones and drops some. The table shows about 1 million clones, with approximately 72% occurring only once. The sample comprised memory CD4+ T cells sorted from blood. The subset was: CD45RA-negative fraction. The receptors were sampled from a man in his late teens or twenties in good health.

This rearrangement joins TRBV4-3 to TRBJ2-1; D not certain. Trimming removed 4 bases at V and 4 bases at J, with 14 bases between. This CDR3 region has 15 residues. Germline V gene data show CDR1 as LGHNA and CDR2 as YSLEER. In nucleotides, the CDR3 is TGCGCCAGCAGCCGAGAACATGGACCGTACAATGAGCAGTTCTTC. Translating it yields CASSREHGPYNEQFF.

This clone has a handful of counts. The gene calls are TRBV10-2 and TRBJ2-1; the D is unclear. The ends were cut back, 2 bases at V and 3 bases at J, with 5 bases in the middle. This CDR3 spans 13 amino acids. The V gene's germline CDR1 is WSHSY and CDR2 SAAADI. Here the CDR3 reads CASSEGFYNEQFF. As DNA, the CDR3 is TGCGCCAGCAGTGAGGGGTTCTACAATGAGCAGTTCTTC.

CDR3 coding DNA: TGTGCCAGCAGCTTGCGTAGAACTCAAGAGACCCAGTACTTC. Translation: CASSLRRTQETQYF. The rearrangement uses TRBV11-1 and TRBJ2-5; D is uncertain. This CDR3 region has 14 residues. CDR1 is SGHAT, CDR2 FQDESV, per germline (reference sequence). The germline V and J ends were trimmed by 3 bases and 2 bases, with 10 bases remaining between them.

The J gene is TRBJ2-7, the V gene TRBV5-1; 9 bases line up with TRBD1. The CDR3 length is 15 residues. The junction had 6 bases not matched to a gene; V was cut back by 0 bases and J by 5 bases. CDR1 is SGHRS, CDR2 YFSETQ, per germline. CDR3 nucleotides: TGCGCCAGCAGCTTGGAACAGGGGGCGACCCACGAGCAGTACTTC. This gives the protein CASSLEQGATHEQYF.

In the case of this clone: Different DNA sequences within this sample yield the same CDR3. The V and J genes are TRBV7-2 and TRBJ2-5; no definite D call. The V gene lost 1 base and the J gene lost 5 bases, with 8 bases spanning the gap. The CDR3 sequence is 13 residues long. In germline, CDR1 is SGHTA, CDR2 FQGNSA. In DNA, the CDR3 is TGTGCCAGCAGCTTAGGTATACAGGAGACCCAGTACTTC. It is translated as CASSLGIQETQYF.

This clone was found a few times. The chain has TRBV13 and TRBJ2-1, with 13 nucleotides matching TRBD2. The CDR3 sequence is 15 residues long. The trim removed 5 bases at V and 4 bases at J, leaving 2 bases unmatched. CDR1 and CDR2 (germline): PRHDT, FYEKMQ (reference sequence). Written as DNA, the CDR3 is TGTGCCAGCAGCGCGGGACTAGCGGGATACAATGAGCAGTTCTTC. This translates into CASSAGLAGYNEQFF.

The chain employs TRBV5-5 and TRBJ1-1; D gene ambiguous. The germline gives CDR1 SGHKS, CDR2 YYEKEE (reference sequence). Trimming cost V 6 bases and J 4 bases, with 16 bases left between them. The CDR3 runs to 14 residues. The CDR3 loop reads CASTKLEGVTEAFF. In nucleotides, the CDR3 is TGTGCCAGCACCAAGCTCGAGGGCGTCACTGAAGCTTTCTTT.

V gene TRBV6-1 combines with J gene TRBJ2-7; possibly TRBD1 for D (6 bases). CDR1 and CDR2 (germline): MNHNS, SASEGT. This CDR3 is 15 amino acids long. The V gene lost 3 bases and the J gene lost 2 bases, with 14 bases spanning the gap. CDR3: CASSDRPQGAYEQYF. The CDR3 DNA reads TGTGCCAGCAGTGACCGGCCACAGGGAGCCTACGAGCAGTACTTC.

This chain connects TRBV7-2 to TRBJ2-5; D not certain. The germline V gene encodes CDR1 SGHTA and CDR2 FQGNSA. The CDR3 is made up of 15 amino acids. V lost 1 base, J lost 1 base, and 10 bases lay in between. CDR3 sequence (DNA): TGTGCCAGCAGCTTAGGGGCAGGCCGCCAAGAGACCCAGTACTTC. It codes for CASSLGAGRQETQYF.

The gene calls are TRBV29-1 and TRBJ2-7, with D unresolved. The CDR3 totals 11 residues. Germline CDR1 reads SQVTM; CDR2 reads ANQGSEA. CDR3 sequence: CRGWDTYEQYF. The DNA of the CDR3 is TGCAGGGGGTGGGATACCTACGAGCAGTACTTC.

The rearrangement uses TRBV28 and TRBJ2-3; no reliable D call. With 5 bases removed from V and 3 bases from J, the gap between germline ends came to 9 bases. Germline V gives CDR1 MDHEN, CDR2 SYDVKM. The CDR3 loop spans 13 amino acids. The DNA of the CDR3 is TGTGCCAGCAGTCCTCTTTGGACAGATACGCAGTATTTT. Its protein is CASSPLWTDTQYF.

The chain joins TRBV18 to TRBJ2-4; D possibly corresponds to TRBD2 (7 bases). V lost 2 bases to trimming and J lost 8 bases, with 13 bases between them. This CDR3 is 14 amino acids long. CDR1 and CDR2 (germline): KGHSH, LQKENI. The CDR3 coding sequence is TGTGCCAGCTCACCAGGCCGGGGGGCAGACATTCAGTACTTC. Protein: CASSPGRGADIQYF.

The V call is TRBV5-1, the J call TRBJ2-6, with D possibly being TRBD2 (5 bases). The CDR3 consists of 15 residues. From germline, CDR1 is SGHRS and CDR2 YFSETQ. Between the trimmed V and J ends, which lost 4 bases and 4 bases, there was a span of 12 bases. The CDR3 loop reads CASSAGGRGANVLTF. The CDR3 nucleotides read TGCGCCAGCAGCGCGGGTGGAAGGGGGGCCAACGTCCTGACTTTC.

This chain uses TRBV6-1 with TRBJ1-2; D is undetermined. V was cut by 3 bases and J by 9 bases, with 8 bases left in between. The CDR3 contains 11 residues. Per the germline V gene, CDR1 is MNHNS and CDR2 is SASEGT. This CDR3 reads CASSEKYRYTF. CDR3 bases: TGTGCCAGCAGTGAGAAATACCGCTACACCTTC.

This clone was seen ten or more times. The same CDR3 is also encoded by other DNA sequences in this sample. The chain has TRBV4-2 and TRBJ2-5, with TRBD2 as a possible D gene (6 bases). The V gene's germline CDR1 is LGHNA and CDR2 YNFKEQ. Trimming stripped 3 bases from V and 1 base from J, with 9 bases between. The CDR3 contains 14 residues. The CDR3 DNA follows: TGTGCCAGCAGCCAGGGGGGTGGCCAAGAGACCCAGTACTTC. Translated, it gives CASSQGGGQETQYF.

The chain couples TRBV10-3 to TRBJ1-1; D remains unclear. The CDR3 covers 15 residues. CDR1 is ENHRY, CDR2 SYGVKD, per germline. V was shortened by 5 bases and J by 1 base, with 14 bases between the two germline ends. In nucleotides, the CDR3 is TGTGCCATCAGTCCGACTGGAGGGTGGAACACTGAAGCTTTCTTT. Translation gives CAISPTGGWNTEAFF.

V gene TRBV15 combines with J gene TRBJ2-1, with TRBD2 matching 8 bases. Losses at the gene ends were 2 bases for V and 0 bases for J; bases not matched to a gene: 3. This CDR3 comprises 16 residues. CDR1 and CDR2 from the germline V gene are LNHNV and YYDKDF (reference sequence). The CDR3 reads CATSRLSGSSYNEQFF. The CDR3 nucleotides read TGTGCCACCAGCAGACTCAGCGGGAGCTCCTACAATGAGCAGTTCTTC. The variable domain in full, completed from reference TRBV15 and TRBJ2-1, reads DAMVIQNPRYQVTQFGKPVTLSCSQTLNHNVMYWYQQKSSQAPKLLFHYYDKDFNNEADTPDNFQSRRPNTSFCFLDIRSPGLGDTAMYLCATSRLSGSSYNEQFFGPGTRLTVL.

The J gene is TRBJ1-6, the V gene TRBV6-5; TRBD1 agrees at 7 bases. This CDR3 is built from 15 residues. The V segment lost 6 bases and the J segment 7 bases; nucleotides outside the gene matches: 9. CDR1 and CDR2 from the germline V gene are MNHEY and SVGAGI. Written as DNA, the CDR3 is TGTGCCAGCAGAGCGGAGGGGACAGCGAATTCACCCCTCCACTTT. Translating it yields CASRAEGTANSPLHF.